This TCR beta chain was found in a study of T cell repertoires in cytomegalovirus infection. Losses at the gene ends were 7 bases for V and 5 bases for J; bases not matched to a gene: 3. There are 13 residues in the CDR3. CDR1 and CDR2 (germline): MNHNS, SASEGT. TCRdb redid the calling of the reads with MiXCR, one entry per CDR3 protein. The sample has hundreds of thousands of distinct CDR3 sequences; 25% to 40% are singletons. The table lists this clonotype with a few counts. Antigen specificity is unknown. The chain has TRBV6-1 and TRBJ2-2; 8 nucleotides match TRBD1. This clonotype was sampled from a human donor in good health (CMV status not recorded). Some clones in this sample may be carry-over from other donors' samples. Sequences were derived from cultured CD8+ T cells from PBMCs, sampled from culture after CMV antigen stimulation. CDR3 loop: CASTQGDTGELFF. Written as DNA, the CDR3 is TGTGCCAGCACACAGGGGGATACCGGGGAGCTGTTTTTT.